The 2 T cell receptor beta chains in this list originate from one sample, sequenced in a study of blood T cell repertoires in COVID-19 (dated by TCRdb to 2019 to 2021). Libraries were built with the immunoSEQ multiplex PCR assay. TCRdb holds this immuneACCESS table with in-frame rearrangements only. Some clones are missing; in checked studies, unresolved V genes explain under half, and the rest has no known cause. In this sample the table shows about 310,000 clones, roughly 86% of which occur a single time. The ten biggest clones cover 7.8% of the sample. The sequenced sample consisted of peripheral blood. The origin of the receptors is a woman in her forties or fifties who had recovered from COVID-19.

This chain uses TRBV19 with TRBJ1-1; TRBD1 agrees at 8 bases. The germline CDR1 and CDR2 sequences are LNHDA and SQIVND (reference sequence). V shed 10 bases and J 0 bases; nucleotides not matched to a gene: 4. The CDR3 consists of 13 residues. CDR3 in amino acids: CATGQGMNTEAFF. The CDR3 DNA sequence: TGTGCCACCGGACAGGGAATGAACACTGAAGCTTTCTTT. Full variable domain (remainder filled in from reference TRBV19 and TRBJ1-1): DGGITQSPKYLFRKEGQNVTLSCEQNLNHDAMYWYRQDPGQGLRLIYYSQIVNDFQKGDIAEGYSVSREKKESFPLTVTSAQKNPTAFYLCATGQGMNTEAFFGQGTRLTVV.

The V gene is TRBV5-1, the J gene TRBJ2-1, with 9 bases that match TRBD1. The CDR3 extends over 16 amino acids. The germline gives CDR1 SGHRS, CDR2 YFSETQ. The J segment lost 3 bases and the V segment lost 5 bases, leaving 9 bases of the junction unmatched. The CDR3 spells CASRAGQGLGYNEQFF. Here the CDR3 DNA reads TGCGCCAGCAGGGCGGGACAGGGCTTGGGCTACAATGAGCAGTTCTTC. Together with reference TRBV5-1 and TRBJ2-1, the CDR3 gives the full variable domain: KAGVTQTPRYLIKTRGQQVTLSCSPISGHRSVSWYQQTPGQGLQFLFEYFSETQRNKGNFPGRFSGRQFSNSRSEMNVSTLELGDSALYLCASRAGQGLGYNEQFFGPGTRLTVL.